This TCR beta chain was documented in a study of cytomegalovirus exposure and HLA in healthy donors. Germline lookup yields CDR1 LNHNV and CDR2 YYDKDF (reference sequence). This CDR3 is built from 14 residues. V gave up 6 bases and J gave up 4 bases, with 12 bases separating them. Study results and limitations: In vitro work confirmed that a few CMV-associated chains recognize CMV antigens.

The PCR made use of 60 Vbeta and 13 Jbeta primers. Sequenced by immunoSEQ multiplex PCR; TCRdb stores in-frame clones only, minus some. The data show 150,000 to 200,000 clones, roughly 82% seen once. As concerns this clone: Its matching antigen is unknown.

The sequenced sample was PBMCs. This receptor was taken from a woman between 25 and 40 years old in good health and CMV-seronegative. The V call is TRBV15, the J call TRBJ1-4, with D perhaps TRBD1 (5 bases). The CDR3 DNA reads TGTGCCACCAGGGTTGGGGGAGGTAATGAAAAACTGTTTTTT. Amino acid sequence: CATRVGGGNEKLFF.